The following is a T cell receptor beta chain sequence with its context. Its specificity is unknown. Data came from immunoSEQ multiplex PCR; TCRdb stores just in-frame clones and leaves some out. Seen here are tens of thousands of clones, over 85% observed once, and the top ten hold roughly 0.31%. This entry comes from a study of graft-versus-host responses after intestinal transplantation. At the level of the study: Anti-thymocyte globulin served as induction for all recipients, who then took tacrolimus and steroids for 3 to 4 years.

The germline V gene encodes CDR1 LNHNV and CDR2 YYDKDF (reference sequence). V lost 7 bases and J lost 0; bases outside the gene matches: 25. CDR3 length: 21 amino acids. Notes on the study in general: Circulating GvH clone levels at their peak were associated with HvG declines (early post-transplant). GvH clones detected in recipient marrow included some appearing first in ileum or blood.

This specimen was unstimulated CD4+ T cells sorted from spleen or lymph node cells, taken before intestinal transplant. This TCR came from a human donor who received an intestinal transplant. This chain joins TRBV15 and TRBJ2-3; 7 positions match TRBD2. In nucleotides, the CDR3 is TGTGCCACCACCATCACACTGGGGGGGGGACCGCCGTACTCTAGCACAGATACGCAGTATTTT. Its protein is CATTITLGGGPPYSSTDTQYF.